Included here is one TCR beta chain sequence, with context. V dropped 9 bases and J dropped 6; count of bases not matched to a gene: 4. This CDR3 comprises 12 residues. The germline CDR1 and CDR2 sequences are LNHDA and SQIVND (reference sequence). Treatment denoted: randomized to nivolumab then ipilimumab (arm A) or the reverse (arm B). Patients had received no earlier DNA-damaging chemotherapy. From thawed PBMCs, live CD3+CD8+ cells negative for CD19 and CD56 were sorted. The sample is drawn from a study of sequential checkpoint blockade in melanoma. In the study overall: First-line arms were nivolumab then ipilimumab, or the reverse, randomized 1:1.

The method was immunoSEQ multiplex PCR; TCRdb's version includes in-frame clones alone and lacks a portion of them. In the table there are 18,000 or so clones, about three fifths of which are singletons. This TCR derives from a human donor with melanoma. The sequencing here drew on CD8+ T cells sorted from blood (inferred from file names), taken from a patient given nivolumab and ipilimumab in sequence. The rearrangement links TRBV19 to TRBJ2-4, with 8 bases identical to TRBD1. CDR3 region: CASRDRPNIQYF. The CDR3 nucleotides read TGTGCCAGCCGGGACAGGCCAAACATTCAGTACTTC.